One sample yielded the 29 T cell receptor beta chains listed below, sequenced in a study of cytomegalovirus exposure and HLA in healthy donors. PCR involved 60 Vbeta and 13 Jbeta primers. Repertoires were generated with immunoSEQ multiplex PCR, while TCRdb's copy carries only in-frame clones and drops some. The data hold about 91,000 clones, with under 75% observed a single time. Sequencing was performed on PBMCs. Every receptor here comes from a human donor in good health.

On this clone: A junction boundary mismatches the germline segment, possibly from a read error. The rearrangement links TRBV19 to TRBJ1-3; TRBD1 agrees at 10 bases. Germline CDR1 LNHDA, CDR2 SQIVND (reference sequence). The CDR3 length is 16 residues. This CDR3 is CASRWDRGRSGNAIYF. The CDR3 DNA follows: TGTGCCAGTCGCTGGGACAGGGGAAGATCTGGAAACGCCATATATTTT.

Only a few counts were recorded for this clone. The chain has TRBV5-6 and TRBJ1-1; D unresolved. Germline V CDR1 and CDR2: SGHDT, YYEEEE. The CDR3 totals 13 residues. The ends were cut back, 4 bases at V and 1 base at J, with 8 bases in the middle. The chain's CDR3 is CASSLDRNTEAFF. For the CDR3, the DNA is TGTGCCAGCAGCCTAGACCGGAACACTGAAGCTTTCTTT.

The V call is TRBV6-6, the J call TRBJ1-1; 9 nucleotides agree with TRBD1. Germline V gene sequence: CDR1 MNHNY, CDR2 SVGAGI (reference sequence). The CDR3 covers 14 residues. The J segment lost 7 bases and the V segment lost 6 bases, leaving 9 bases of the junction unmatched. Here the CDR3 DNA reads TGTGCCAGCAGGCGTACAGGGGGCGGGGGTGAAGCTTTCTTT. Translation gives CASRRTGGGGEAFF.

The rearrangement links TRBV9 to TRBJ2-7; 7 bases map to TRBD2. The V segment lost 0 bases and the J segment 3 bases; nucleotides outside the gene matches: 3. CDR1 is SGDLS and CDR2 is YYNGEE in the germline V gene. CDR3 size: 14 residues. CDR3: CASSVGGGNYEQYF. As DNA, the CDR3 is TGTGCCAGCAGCGTAGGGGGAGGGAACTACGAGCAGTACTTC. Combining the CDR3 with reference TRBV9 and TRBJ2-7 gives the whole variable domain DSGVTQTPKHLITATGQRVTLRCSPRSGDLSVYWYQQSLDQGLQFLIQYYNGEERAKGNILERFSAQQFPDLHSELNLSSLELGDSALYFCASSVGGGNYEQYFGPGTRLTVT.

DNA for the CDR3: TGTGCCAGCAGAACCGGGACAGGGGTGAATCAGCCCCAGCATTTT. This encodes CASRTGTGVNQPQHF. This chain links TRBV6-5 with TRBJ1-5, with 10 bases fitting TRBD1. This CDR3 is 15 amino acids long. V was pared by 6 bases and J by 4 bases, with 6 bases of the junction left unmatched. Germline loops: CDR1 MNHEY, CDR2 SVGAGI.

This clone occurred a few times. The chain employs TRBV5-4 and TRBJ2-3, with TRBD2 identical over 8 bases. The CDR3 is 15 residues long. From germline, CDR1 is SGHNT and CDR2 YYREEE (reference sequence). J gave up 1 base and V 4 bases, and 5 bases lay outside the gene matches. CDR3 nucleotide sequence: TGTGCCAGCAGCCCGAGCGGGGGCGGCACAGATACGCAGTATTTT. Its protein is CASSPSGGGTDTQYF.

This clone was observed a handful of times. The V call is TRBV7-8, the J call TRBJ2-3; TRBD1 matches at 9 bases. CDR3 length equals 16 residues. CDR1 is SGHVS, CDR2 FQNEAQ, per germline. After removal of 5 bases from V and 2 bases from J, the junction contained 8 bases not matched to a gene. Here the CDR3 reads CASSGLGQGSTDTQYF. The CDR3 DNA follows: TGTGCCAGCAGCGGACTGGGACAGGGCTCCACAGATACGCAGTATTTT. Full variable domain (missing parts from reference TRBV7-8 and TRBJ2-3): GAGVSQSPRYKVAKRGQDVALRCDPISGHVSLFWYQQALGQGPEFLTYFQNEAQLDKSGLPSDRFFAERPEGSVSTLKIQRTQQEDSAVYLCASSGLGQGSTDTQYFGPGTRLTVL.

With respect to this clone: Additional DNA sequences in this sample encode the identical CDR3. The chain employs TRBV18 and TRBJ2-7; 8 nucleotides match TRBD1. This CDR3 is built from 14 residues. V shed 3 bases, J shed 1 base, and the junction held 2 bases outside the gene matches. The germline V gene encodes CDR1 KGHSH and CDR2 LQKENI. CDR3 amino acids: CASSPGTGSYEQYF. Written as DNA, the CDR3 is TGTGCCAGCTCACCCGGGACAGGATCCTACGAGCAGTACTTC.

This clone came up a few times. V is TRBV5-1 and J is TRBJ1-2; possibly TRBD1 for D (6 bases). V was cut by 0 bases and J by 6 bases, with 15 bases left in between. The CDR3 contains 15 residues. The germline gives CDR1 SGHRS, CDR2 YFSETQ. The CDR3: CASSLGATGHNGYTF. CDR3 nucleotides: TGCGCCAGCAGCTTGGGAGCCACAGGGCACAATGGCTACACCTTC.

This clone was detected only a few times. Distinct nucleotide sequences in the sample also encode this CDR3. The J gene is TRBJ1-2, the V gene TRBV30; 9 nucleotides align to TRBD1. CDR3 length: 13 residues. CDR1 is GTSNPN and CDR2 is SVGIG in the germline V gene (reference sequence). Trimming cost V 3 bases and J 1 base; bases outside gene matches: 0. The CDR3 loop is CAWRTGGNYGYTF. Written as DNA, the CDR3 is TGTGCCTGGAGGACAGGGGGTAACTATGGCTACACCTTC.

The chain joins TRBV6-1 to TRBJ1-2; D remains ambiguous. V was clipped by 8 bases and J by 6 bases, with 13 bases between them. CDR3 size: 12 residues. The germline V gene has CDR1 MNHNS and CDR2 SASEGT. In DNA, the CDR3 is TGTGCCAGCGGAGGTGAGGGTGATGGCTACACCTTC. Amino acid sequence: CASGGEGDGYTF.

This chain joins TRBV7-2 and TRBJ2-1; tentatively, D is TRBD2 (6 bases). The V gene's germline CDR1 is SGHTA and CDR2 FQGNSA. This CDR3 has 11 amino acids. V gave up 5 bases and J gave up 15 bases, with 14 bases separating them. CDR3 in amino acids: CASSPHGGLFF. CDR3 coding DNA: TGTGCCAGCAGCCCCCACGGGGGACTGTTCTTC.

V and J are TRBV7-6 and TRBJ2-3; TRBD1 agrees at 9 bases. CDR1 is SGHVS, CDR2 FNYEAQ, per germline. After removal of 5 bases from V and 4 bases from J, the junction contained 10 bases not matched to a gene. This CDR3 region has 16 residues. In DNA form, the CDR3 reads TGTGCCAGCAGCCTCTCCGGGACAGGGAGCGCAGATACGCAGTATTTT. Amino acids: CASSLSGTGSADTQYF.

The CDR3 here is CASSPRTDDSGNTIYF. CDR3 DNA: TGTGCCAGCTCACCAAGGACAGACGACTCTGGAAACACCATATATTTT. The V gene is TRBV18, the J gene TRBJ1-3, with TRBD1 as a possible D gene (6 bases). The CDR3 runs to 16 residues. Trimming took off 2 bases at V and 0 bases at J, with 11 bases between the two ends. Germline loops: CDR1 KGHSH, CDR2 LQKENI.

The chain uses TRBV5-1 and TRBJ2-1; 9 bases align to TRBD1. CDR1 SGHRS and CDR2 YFSETQ come from the germline V gene. CDR3 length: 16 amino acids. V lost 6 bases, J lost 5 bases, and 12 bases stayed unmatched. The CDR3, as DNA: TGCGCCAGCACAACCCTACAGGGGGCGCAGGACAATGAGCAGTTCTTC. This sequence encodes CASTTLQGAQDNEQFF.

This clone was picked up a small number of times. This chain uses TRBV7-3 with TRBJ2-7; D gene uncertain. This CDR3 is built from 13 residues. Germline loops: CDR1 SGHTA, CDR2 FQGTGA. With 6 bases removed from V and 1 base from J, the gap between germline ends came to 10 bases. As DNA, the CDR3 is TGTGCCAGCAGATCCGGTAGTTCCTACGAGCAGTACTTC. This sequence encodes CASRSGSSYEQYF.

This chain links TRBV30 with TRBJ1-2, with 10 bases aligning to TRBD1. Per germline, CDR1 GTSNPN and CDR2 SVGIG (reference sequence). V dropped 4 bases and J dropped 6; count of bases not matched to a gene: 5. The CDR3 consists of 13 residues. The DNA of the CDR3 is TGTGCCTGGAAGGGGACAGGGGCTCATGGCTACACCTTC. Translating gives CAWKGTGAHGYTF. Full variable domain (rest looked up from reference TRBV30 and TRBJ1-2): SQTIHQWPATLVQPVGSPLSLECTVEGTSNPNLYWYRQAAGRGLQLLFYSVGIGQISSEVPQNLSASRPQDRQFILSSKKLLLSDSGFYLCAWKGTGAHGYTFGSGTRLTVV.

The J gene is TRBJ1-4, the V gene TRBV18; maybe TRBD1 (5 bases). Trimming removed 2 bases from V and 8 bases from J, with 15 bases in between. The CDR3 is 15 residues long. Germline CDR1 and CDR2: KGHSH and LQKENI. The CDR3, as DNA: TGTGCCAGCTCACCATCGGAGGGGAGAAACGAAAAACTGTTTTTT. Its protein product is CASSPSEGRNEKLFF.

This chain joins TRBV6-6 and TRBJ2-1, with 8 positions matching TRBD1. The length of the CDR3 is 14 residues. V was clipped by 6 bases and J by 7 bases; unmatched bases: 8. Germline lookup yields CDR1 MNHNY and CDR2 SVGAGI (reference sequence). The CDR3 nucleotides read TGTGCCAGCAGAGAGGCAGGGGGCTCGAATGAGCAGTTCTTC. Protein: CASREAGGSNEQFF.

J is TRBJ2-3 and V is TRBV15; TRBD2 agrees at 10 bases. Per germline, CDR1 LNHNV and CDR2 YYDKDF (reference sequence). CDR3 length: 13 residues. V shed 9 bases and J 5 bases; nucleotides not matched to a gene: 5. CDR3 region: CATERGGQDTQYF. In DNA form, the CDR3 reads TGTGCCACGGAGCGGGGGGGCCAAGATACGCAGTATTTT. Supplemented by reference TRBV15 and TRBJ2-3, the full variable domain reads DAMVIQNPRYQVTQFGKPVTLSCSQTLNHNVMYWYQQKSSQAPKLLFHYYDKDFNNEADTPDNFQSRRPNTSFCFLDIRSPGLGDTAMYLCATERGGQDTQYFGPGTRLTVL.

This CDR3 reads CASSLAGTSIEQFF. In DNA, the CDR3 is TGCGCCAGCAGCTTGGCCGGGACTAGCATTGAGCAGTTCTTC. This chain connects TRBV5-1 to TRBJ2-1, with 9 bases that match TRBD2. The CDR3 is 14 residues long. V shed 0 bases, J shed 9 bases, and the junction held 4 bases outside the gene matches. Germline-derived CDR1 and CDR2 are SGHRS and YFSETQ.

This clone appeared a single time. J is TRBJ2-7 and V is TRBV11-2; 8 bases fit TRBD2. The V and J ends lost 2 bases and 6 bases, in that order; junction bases with no gene match: 6. The CDR3 is 14 residues long. Germline CDR1 SGHAT, CDR2 FQNNGV. The CDR3 is CASSLTLAATEQYF. Written as DNA, the CDR3 is TGTGCCAGCAGCTTAACACTAGCGGCGACCGAGCAGTACTTC.

The chain is built from TRBV19 and TRBJ2-3; possible D gene TRBD2, 5 bases. The germline V gene encodes CDR1 LNHDA and CDR2 SQIVND (reference sequence). The V end lost 6 bases, the J end lost 3 bases, and 13 bases lay between the germline ends. The CDR3 totals 14 residues. CDR3 sequence: CASRRAAITDTQYF. The CDR3 nucleotides are TGTGCCAGTAGGCGGGCAGCTATAACAGATACGCAGTATTTT.

Here the CDR3 DNA reads TGTGCCATCAGTGAGGTACAGGGTAATTCACCCCTCCACTTT. This translates into CAISEVQGNSPLHF. The V and J genes are TRBV10-3 and TRBJ1-6; D is possibly TRBD1 (6 bases). From germline, CDR1 is ENHRY and CDR2 SYGVKD. The CDR3 loop spans 14 amino acids. V gave up 2 bases and J gave up 6 bases, with 8 bases separating them.

This clone was observed a few times. The rearrangement joins TRBV5-1 to TRBJ2-3; D is possibly TRBD1 (6 bases). V shed 4 bases and J shed 3 bases, with 9 bases lying between them. Germline loops: CDR1 SGHRS, CDR2 YFSETQ. This CDR3 has 13 amino acids. Written as DNA, the CDR3 is TGCGCCAGCAGCGATGACAGGACAGATACGCAGTATTTT. Protein: CASSDDRTDTQYF.

A note on this clone: A junction end diverges from the germline sequence, so it may reflect a read error. Within the sample, other DNA sequences also encode this same CDR3. The chain couples TRBV9 to TRBJ1-1; D uncertain. CDR1 is SGDLS and CDR2 is YYNGEE in the germline V gene. The CDR3 has 14 residues. CDR3 region: CASSVSAGNTEAFF. The DNA of the CDR3 is TGCGCCAGCAGCGTTTCAGCGGGGAACACTGAAGCTTTCTTT.

V is TRBV5-1 and J is TRBJ2-5, with 9 bases fitting TRBD1. The CDR3 is 16 residues long. Trimming cost V 3 bases and J 5 bases; bases outside gene matches: 11. Germline assignment: CDR1 SGHRS and CDR2 YFSETQ. CDR3: CASSSNSQGAGETQYF. CDR3 DNA sequence: TGCGCCAGCAGCTCGAACTCACAGGGGGCAGGGGAGACCCAGTACTTC.

This chain uses TRBV5-1 with TRBJ1-5; D might be TRBD1 (6 bases). V lost 2 bases, J lost 0 bases, and 9 bases lay in between. Germline-derived CDR1 and CDR2 are SGHRS and YFSETQ. The CDR3 runs 15 residues. CDR3 in DNA: TGCGCCAGCAGCTTACGGGGGGCTAGCAATCAGCCCCAGCATTTT. Its protein is CASSLRGASNQPQHF. The full variable domain, in which reference TRBV5-1 and TRBJ1-5 provide the parts outside the CDR3, is KAGVTQTPRYLIKTRGQQVTLSCSPISGHRSVSWYQQTPGQGLQFLFEYFSETQRNKGNFPGRFSGRQFSNSRSEMNVSTLELGDSALYLCASSLRGASNQPQHFGDGTRLSIL.

The chain has TRBV6-6 and TRBJ2-2; D is perhaps TRBD2 (6 bases). The CDR3 is made up of 13 amino acids. V was cut by 4 bases and J by 6 bases, with 9 bases left in between. The germline CDR1 and CDR2 sequences are MNHNY and SVGAGI (reference sequence). The CDR3 region is CASSSRGAGELFF. DNA for the CDR3: TGTGCCAGCAGTTCGCGCGGGGCCGGGGAGCTGTTTTTT.